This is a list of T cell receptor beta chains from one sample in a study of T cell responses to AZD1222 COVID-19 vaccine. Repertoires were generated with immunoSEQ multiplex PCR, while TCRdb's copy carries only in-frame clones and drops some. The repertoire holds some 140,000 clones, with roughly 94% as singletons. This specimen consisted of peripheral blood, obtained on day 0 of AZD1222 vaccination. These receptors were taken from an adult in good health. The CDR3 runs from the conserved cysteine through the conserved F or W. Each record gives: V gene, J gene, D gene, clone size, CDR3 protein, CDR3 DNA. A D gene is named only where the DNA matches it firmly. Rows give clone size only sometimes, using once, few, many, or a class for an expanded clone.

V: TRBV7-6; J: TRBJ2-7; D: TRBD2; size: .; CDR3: CASSPGLAGAYEQYF; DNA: TGTGCCAGCAGCCCGGGACTAGCGGGGGCCTACGAGCAGTACTTC
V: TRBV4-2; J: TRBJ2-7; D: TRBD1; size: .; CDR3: CASSPRDRGSYEQYF; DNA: TGTGCCAGCAGCCCCAGGGACAGGGGATCGTACGAGCAGTACTTC
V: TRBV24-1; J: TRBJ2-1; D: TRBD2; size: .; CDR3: CATSTPGLASEQFF; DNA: TGTGCCACCAGTACGCCGGGACTAGCTAGTGAGCAGTTCTTC
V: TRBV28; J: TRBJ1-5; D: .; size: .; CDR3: CASTLRGRGNQPQHF; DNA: TGTGCCAGCACCCTTAGGGGTCGGGGTAATCAGCCCCAGCATTTT
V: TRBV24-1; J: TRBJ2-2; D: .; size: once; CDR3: CATSDLGGELFF; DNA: TGTGCCACCAGTGATTTGGGAGGGGAGCTGTTTTTT
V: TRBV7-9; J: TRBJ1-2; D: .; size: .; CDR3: CASSLALGPDRGYTF; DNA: TGTGCCAGCAGCTTAGCGCTGGGGCCCGATAGGGGCTACACCTTC
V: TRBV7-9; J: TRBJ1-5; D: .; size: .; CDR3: CASSLGGGNQPQHF; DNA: TGTGCCAGCAGCTTGGGTGGCGGCAATCAGCCCCAGCATTTT
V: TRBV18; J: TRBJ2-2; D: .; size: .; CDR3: CASSPAGHTGELFF; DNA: TGTGCCAGCTCACCAGCGGGCCACACCGGGGAGCTGTTTTTT
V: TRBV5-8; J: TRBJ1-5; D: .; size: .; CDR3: CASNGGDVENQPQHF; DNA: TGTGCCAGCAATGGAGGGGATGTGGAGAATCAGCCCCAGCATTTT
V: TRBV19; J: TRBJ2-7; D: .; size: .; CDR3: CASSIVGNEQYF; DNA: TGTGCCAGTAGTATAGTGGGGAACGAGCAGTACTTC
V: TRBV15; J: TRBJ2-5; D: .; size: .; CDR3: CATSVPWETQYF; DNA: TGTGCCACCAGCGTCCCGTGGGAGACCCAGTACTTC
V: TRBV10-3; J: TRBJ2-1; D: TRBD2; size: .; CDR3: CAISGLAGGYNNEQFF; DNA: TGTGCCATCAGTGGTTTAGCGGGGGGGTATAACAATGAGCAGTTCTTC
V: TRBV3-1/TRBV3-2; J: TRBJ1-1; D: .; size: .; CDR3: CASSQDDSNTEAFF; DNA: TGTGCCAGCAGCCAGGATGACAGCAACACTGAAGCTTTCTTT
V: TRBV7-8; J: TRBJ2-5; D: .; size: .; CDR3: CASSPLSGQETQYF; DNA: TGTGCCAGCAGCCCCCTCTCGGGTCAAGAGACCCAGTACTTC
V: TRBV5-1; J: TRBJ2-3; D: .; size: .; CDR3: CASSEVLDTQYF; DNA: TGCGCCAGCAGCGAAGTGTTAGATACGCAGTATTTT
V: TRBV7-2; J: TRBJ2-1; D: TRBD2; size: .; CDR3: CASSPSAGLNNEQFF; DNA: TGTGCCAGCAGCCCCTCAGCGGGGCTAAACAATGAGCAGTTCTTC
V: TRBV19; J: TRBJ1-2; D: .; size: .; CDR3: CASSISTNYGYTF; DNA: TGTGCCAGTAGTATATCCACTAACTATGGCTACACCTTC
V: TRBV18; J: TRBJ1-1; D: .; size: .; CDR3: CASSPTRVSTEAFF; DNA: TGTGCCAGCTCACCAACGAGGGTTAGCACTGAAGCTTTCTTT
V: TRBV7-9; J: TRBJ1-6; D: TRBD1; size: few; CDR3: CASSWGGQGQSPLHF; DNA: TGTGCCAGCAGCTGGGGGGGACAGGGACAGTCACCCCTCCACTTT
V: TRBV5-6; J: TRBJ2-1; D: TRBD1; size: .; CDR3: CASSWATGASYNEQFF; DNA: TGTGCCAGCAGCTGGGCGACAGGGGCCTCCTACAATGAGCAGTTCTTC
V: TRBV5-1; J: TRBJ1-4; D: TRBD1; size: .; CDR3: CASSSTGGNEKLFF; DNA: TGCGCCAGCAGCTCAACAGGGGGCAATGAAAAACTGTTTTTT
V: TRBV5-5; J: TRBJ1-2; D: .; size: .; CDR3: CASSLDHYGYTF; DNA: TGTGCCAGCAGCCTAGACCACTATGGCTACACCTTC
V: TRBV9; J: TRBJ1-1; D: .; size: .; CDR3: CASSVLAGHTEAFF; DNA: TGTGCCAGCAGCGTACTGGCAGGGCACACTGAAGCTTTCTTT
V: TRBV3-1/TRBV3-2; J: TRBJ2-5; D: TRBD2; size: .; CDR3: CASSRDLAGGQETQYF; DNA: TGTGCCAGCAGCCGGGACTTAGCGGGGGGTCAAGAGACCCAGTACTTC
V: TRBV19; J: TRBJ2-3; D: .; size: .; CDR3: CASSRIGGVLAAGFF; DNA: TGTGCCAGTAGCCGGATCGGGGGTGTCCTAGCAGCCGGGTTTTTT
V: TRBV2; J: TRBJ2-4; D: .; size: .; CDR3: CASSPDLIAKNIQYF; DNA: TGTGCCAGCAGTCCAGACCTCATAGCCAAAAACATTCAGTACTTC
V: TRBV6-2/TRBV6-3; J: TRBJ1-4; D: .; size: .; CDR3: CASSYARAEGKLFF; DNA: TGTGCCAGCAGTTATGCCAGGGCCGAGGGAAAACTGTTTTTT
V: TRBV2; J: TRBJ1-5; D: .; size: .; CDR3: CASSSDRGNQPQHF; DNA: TGTGCCAGCAGTAGCGACCGGGGCAATCAGCCCCAGCATTTT
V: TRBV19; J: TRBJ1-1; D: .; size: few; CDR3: CASSRHSTGMNTEAFF; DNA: TGTGCCAGTAGTCGCCATTCCACAGGGATGAACACTGAAGCTTTCTTT
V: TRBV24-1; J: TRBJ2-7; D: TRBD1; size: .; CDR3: CATSDPDRAHEQYF; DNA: TGTGCCACCAGTGATCCAGACAGGGCTCACGAGCAGTACTTC
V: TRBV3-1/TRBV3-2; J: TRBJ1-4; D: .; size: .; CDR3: CASSNGGLGEKLFF; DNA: TGTGCCAGCAGCAACGGGGGCTTGGGCGAAAAACTGTTTTTT
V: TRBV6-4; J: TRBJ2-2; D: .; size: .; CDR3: CASRGTDGLSLNTGELFF; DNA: TGTGCCAGCAGGGGGACGGACGGGCTCTCCCTGAACACCGGGGAGCTGTTTTTT
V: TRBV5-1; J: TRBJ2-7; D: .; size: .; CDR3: CASSEQGTSGEQYF; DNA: TGCGCCAGCAGTGAGCAGGGGACCTCCGGCGAGCAGTACTTC
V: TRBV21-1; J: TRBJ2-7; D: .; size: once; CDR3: CASSKLKGADRELYEQYF; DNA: TGTGCCAGCAGCAAATTGAAGGGGGCGGACAGGGAATTATACGAGCAGTACTTC
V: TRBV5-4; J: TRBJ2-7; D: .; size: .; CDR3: CASSFMDTYEQYF; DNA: TGTGCCAGCAGCTTCATGGACACTTACGAGCAGTACTTC
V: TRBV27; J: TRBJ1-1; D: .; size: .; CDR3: CASSLGRNVFF; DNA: TGTGCCAGCAGTTTAGGAAGAAACGTTTTCTTT
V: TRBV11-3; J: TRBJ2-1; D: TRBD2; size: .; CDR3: CASSLETSGASGEQFF; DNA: TGTGCCAGCAGCTTAGAGACTAGCGGGGCCTCGGGTGAGCAGTTCTTC
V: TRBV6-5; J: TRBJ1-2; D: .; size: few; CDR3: CASSRGYGYTF; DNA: TGTGCCAGCAGTCGGGGCTATGGCTACACCTTC
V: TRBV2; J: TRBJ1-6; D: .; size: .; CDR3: CASSRDKEYSPLHF; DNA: TGTGCCAGCAGCCGGGACAAGGAATACTCACCCCTCCACTTT
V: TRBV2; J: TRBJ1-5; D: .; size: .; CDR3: CASSELAAHSNQPQHF; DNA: TGTGCCAGCAGTGAACTCGCAGCCCATAGCAATCAGCCCCAGCATTTT
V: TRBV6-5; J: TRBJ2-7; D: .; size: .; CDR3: CASSYSRGDISYEQYF; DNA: TGTGCCAGCAGTTACTCGAGGGGGGACATCTCCTACGAGCAGTACTTC
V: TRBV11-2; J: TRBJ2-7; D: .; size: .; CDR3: CASTQTLAPHYEQYF; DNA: TGTGCCAGCACCCAGACCCTCGCCCCCCATTACGAGCAGTACTTC
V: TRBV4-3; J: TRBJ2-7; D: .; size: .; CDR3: CASSQGKDGSYEQYF; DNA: TGCGCCAGCAGCCAAGGAAAGGACGGATCCTACGAGCAGTACTTC
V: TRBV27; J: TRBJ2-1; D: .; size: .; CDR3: CATTPGRGEPSSYNEQFF; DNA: TGTGCCACAACTCCTGGAAGGGGGGAGCCGAGCTCCTACAATGAGCAGTTCTTC
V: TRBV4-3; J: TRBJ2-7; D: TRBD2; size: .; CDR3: CASSQGLAGGISYEQYF; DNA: TGCGCCAGCAGCCAAGGACTAGCGGGCGGGATTTCCTACGAGCAGTACTTC
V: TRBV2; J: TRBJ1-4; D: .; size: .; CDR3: CASKDTFNEKLFF; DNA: TGTGCCAGCAAGGACACCTTTAATGAAAAACTGTTTTTT
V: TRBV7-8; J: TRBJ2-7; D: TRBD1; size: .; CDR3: CASSSTHGQVSYEQYF; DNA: TGTGCCAGCAGCTCAACACACGGACAGGTCTCCTACGAGCAGTACTTC
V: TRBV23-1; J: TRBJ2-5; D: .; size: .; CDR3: CASSQSSLPQETQYF; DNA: TGCGCCAGCAGTCAATCCAGTCTTCCTCAAGAGACCCAGTACTTC